This T cell receptor beta chain is drawn from a study of cytomegalovirus exposure and HLA in healthy donors. The donors were members of the roughly 130-subject validation cohort (separate from the approximately 650-subject first cohort). Generated by immunoSEQ multiplex PCR, the TCRdb table keeps only in-frame clones and is missing some. The sample contains about 120,000 clones, roughly 89% of which appear only once. This CDR3 has 14 residues. In germline, CDR1 is SNHLY, CDR2 FYNNEI. After removal of 7 bases from V and 6 bases from J, the junction contained 9 bases not matched to a gene. The gene calls are TRBV2 and TRBJ2-7; 10 nucleotides line up with TRBD1. The clonotype was recovered from a woman between 18 and 29 years old in good health and CMV-seronegative. Material: PBMCs. CDR3 sequence: CASKTGQGLVEQYF. DNA for the CDR3: TGTGCCAGCAAGACGGGACAGGGGCTCGTCGAGCAGTACTTC.